The 32 T cell receptor beta chains below all came from one sample that was sequenced in a study of identical twins. TCRdb reprocessed the 5' RACE reads via MiXCR and lists one record per CDR3 protein. The sample consists of approximately 470,000 distinct CDR3 sequences, approximately 15% of them appearing once. The sample was also linked to a second study, of yellow fever vaccine responses in identical twins.

Sequenced: CD4+ T cells sorted from blood. These receptors were obtained from a woman aged 18-29 years in good health.

This sequence joins TRBV7-2 and TRBJ2-7, with 12 bases matching TRBD2. The CDR3 is 17 residues long. After removal of 4 bases from V and 5 bases from J, the junction contained 12 bases not matched to a gene. The germline gives CDR1 SGHTA, CDR2 FQGNSA. The CDR3 coding sequence is TGTGCCAGCAGCTCAACCGGACTAGCGGGGTTTTACAACGAGCAGTACTTC. This encodes CASSSTGLAGFYNEQYF.

In its sample, this clonotype was seen a few times. The chain joins TRBV12-3 or TRBV12-4 to TRBJ1-5, with a tentative D call TRBD1 (6 bases). Trimming shortened V by 5 bases and J by 0 bases, and 14 bases separated the two germline ends. The CDR3 totals 16 residues. Here the CDR3 reads CASSGPGAGSNQPQHF. The CDR3 DNA reads TGTGCCAGCAGTGGGCCAGGGGCGGGTAGCAATCAGCCCCAGCATTTT.

This clonotype has a count of ten or more. This sequence joins TRBV6-5 and TRBJ2-1; TRBD2 matches 10 bases. Losses at the gene ends were 0 bases for V and 3 bases for J; bases not matched to a gene: 8. The CDR3 contains 18 residues. In germline, CDR1 is MNHEY, CDR2 SVGAGI. CDR3 protein: CASSYSGLAGVGYNEQFF. Written as DNA, the CDR3 is TGTGCCAGCAGTTACTCGGGGCTAGCGGGAGTTGGCTACAATGAGCAGTTCTTC.

This clonotype occurred a few times. The chain joins TRBV2 to TRBJ2-5; 7 bases align to TRBD1. The CDR3 length is 13 residues. Trimming at V came to 5 bases and at J to 3 bases, leaving 3 bases not matched to a gene. Germline loops: CDR1 SNHLY, CDR2 FYNNEI. This CDR3 reads CASSTQGEETQYF. In DNA, the CDR3 is TGTGCCAGCAGTACCCAGGGGGAAGAGACCCAGTACTTC.

This clonotype appeared a few times. This chain joins TRBV21-1 and TRBJ2-1; TRBD2 was called by the table and not checked on the DNA. TRBV21-1 constitutes a pseudogene. There are 16 residues in the CDR3. The CDR3 DNA follows: TGTGCCAGCAGCAAATTTAGAGTCCCAAAATACAATGAGCAGTTCTTC. Translating gives CASSKFRVPKYNEQFF.

This clonotype was observed a handful of times. V is TRBV11-2 and J is TRBJ2-5; D unresolved. The germline V and J ends were trimmed by 2 bases and 6 bases, with 13 bases remaining between them. Germline CDR1 SGHAT, CDR2 FQNNGV. The CDR3 is 14 residues long. CDR3 DNA: TGTGCCAGCAGCTTAAGGTTGGACGCGCAGACCCAGTACTTC. Translation: CASSLRLDAQTQYF.

The sample holds many counts of this clonotype. The V call is TRBV7-2, the J call TRBJ2-5; 12 nucleotides align to TRBD2. The CDR3 totals 15 residues. V lost 5 bases to trimming and J lost 5 bases; unmatched junction nucleotides: 6. CDR1 is SGHTA and CDR2 is FQGNSA in the germline V gene. The CDR3 sequence: CASSATSGGGETQYF. Here the CDR3 DNA reads TGTGCCAGCAGCGCGACTAGCGGGGGTGGGGAGACCCAGTACTTC. Drawing the rest from reference TRBV7-2 and TRBJ2-5, the complete variable domain is GAGVSQSPSNKVTEKGKDVELRCDPISGHTALYWYRQSLGQGLEFLIYFQGNSAPDKSGLPSDRFSAERTGGSVSTLTIQRTQQEDSAVYLCASSATSGGGETQYFGPGTRLLVL.

This clonotype occurred a few times. This sequence joins TRBV28 and TRBJ2-5; 12 nucleotides agree with TRBD2. V was clipped by 4 bases and J by 2 bases; unmatched bases: 5. CDR3 length equals 16 residues. Germline V gene data show CDR1 as MDHEN and CDR2 as SYDVKM. This CDR3 reads CASSSRTSGEQETQYF. The CDR3 coding sequence is TGTGCCAGCAGTTCCCGGACTAGCGGGGAACAAGAGACCCAGTACTTC.

The sample holds a few counts of this clonotype. The rearrangement links TRBV7-9 to TRBJ2-7; TRBD1 matches at 11 bases. This CDR3 has 15 amino acids. Germline CDR1 and CDR2: SEHNR and FQNEAQ (reference sequence). The V segment lost 4 bases and the J segment 4 bases; nucleotides outside the gene matches: 6. The chain's CDR3 is CASSYPGQGVYEQYF. CDR3 nucleotide sequence: TGTGCCAGCAGCTACCCGGGACAGGGGGTTTACGAGCAGTACTTC.

This clonotype was observed a handful of times. Just one base apart from a much larger clone, this may be a read error. This chain links TRBV29-1 with TRBJ2-7; 12 nucleotides agree with TRBD2. The CDR3 extends over 16 amino acids. In germline, CDR1 is SQVTM, CDR2 ANQGSEA. V lost 5 bases to trimming and J lost 2 bases; unmatched junction nucleotides: 10. CDR3 nucleotides: TGCAGCGTTAGCGGACTAGCGGGAAGTTTCACCTACGAGCAGTACTTC. This codes for CSVSGLAGSFTYEQYF.

The J gene is TRBJ2-7, the V gene TRBV11-2; no firm D call. Trimming pared 2 bases from V and 9 bases from J, leaving 14 bases between. This CDR3 is 13 amino acids long. Germline V CDR1 and CDR2: SGHAT, FQNNGV. The CDR3 sequence is CASSLRHSVRQYF. The DNA for the CDR3 is TGTGCCAGCAGCTTACGACACTCAGTGCGGCAGTACTTC.

V and J are TRBV5-1 and TRBJ2-2; no firm D call. Germline assignment: CDR1 SGHRS and CDR2 YFSETQ. V was clipped by 3 bases and J by 3 bases, with 12 bases between them. CDR3 length: 15 residues. The CDR3 loop is CASSWGRGDTGELFF. Here the CDR3 DNA reads TGCGCCAGCAGCTGGGGTCGTGGGGACACCGGGGAGCTGTTTTTT.

This clonotype was observed at least ten times. The rearrangement uses TRBV12-3 or TRBV12-4 and TRBJ2-5; a weak D match, TRBD2 (6 bases). Trimming stripped 2 bases from V and 2 bases from J, with 9 bases between. The length of the CDR3 is 14 residues. CDR3 bases: TGTGCCAGCAGTTTAACGGGGGTTCAAGAGACCCAGTACTTC. Encoded protein: CASSLTGVQETQYF.

The table lists this clonotype with many counts. The V call is TRBV4-3, the J call TRBJ2-2, with D unresolved. This CDR3 is built from 15 residues. Trimming cost V 1 base and J 4 bases, with 10 bases left between them. In germline, CDR1 is LGHNA, CDR2 YSLEER. CDR3 sequence reads: CASSQVGSLTGELFF. In nucleotides, the CDR3 is TGCGCCAGCAGCCAAGTGGGAAGCCTCACCGGGGAGCTGTTTTTT.

This clonotype has only a few counts. In nucleotides, the CDR3 is TGTGCCAGCAGCAGGGATAGCGGGAGGTCCAATGAGCAGTTCTTC. Amino acids: CASSRDSGRSNEQFF. The chain recombines TRBV7-9 with TRBJ2-1; 10 nucleotides match TRBD2. This CDR3 is 15 amino acids long. V gave up 5 bases and J gave up 6 bases; unmatched junction bases: 7. Germline assignment: CDR1 SEHNR and CDR2 FQNEAQ (reference sequence).

DNA for the CDR3: TGCGCCAGCAGCCAAGTCAGGGGTTTGGAGCAGTACTTC. As protein: CASSQVRGLEQYF. This chain links TRBV4-3 with TRBJ2-7; the D gene is possibly TRBD1 (6 bases). Trimming pared 1 base from V and 7 bases from J, leaving 11 bases between. This CDR3 spans 13 amino acids. CDR1 and CDR2 (germline): LGHNA, YSLEER.

This clonotype was found many times. The J gene is TRBJ2-1, the V gene TRBV11-2; the D gene is possibly TRBD2 (5 bases). The length of the CDR3 is 16 residues. V was clipped by 2 bases and J by 4 bases, with 15 bases between them. Germline V gene data show CDR1 as SGHAT and CDR2 as FQNNGV. The CDR3 spells CASSLIFDPGYNEQFF. The CDR3 region has the DNA TGTGCCAGCAGCTTAATTTTCGACCCGGGGTACAATGAGCAGTTCTTC.

The chain combines TRBV20-1 with TRBJ2-7, with a weak D call TRBD2 (5 bases). Trimming removed 2 bases from V and 4 bases from J, with 15 bases in between. CDR3 size: 14 residues. Germline assignment: CDR1 DFQATT and CDR2 SNEGSKA (reference sequence). Here the CDR3 DNA reads TGCAGTGCTAGAATTATGAGGGTCGGGTACGAGCAGTACTTC. Encoded protein: CSARIMRVGYEQYF.

The V and J genes are TRBV11-2 and TRBJ2-4, with D unresolved. The CDR3 is 14 residues long. Trimming took 9 bases from V and 0 from J, leaving 12 bases between them. CDR1 is SGHAT, CDR2 FQNNGV, per germline. CDR3 DNA sequence: TGTGCCAGTAATAATTTGGGAGCCAAAAACATTCAGTACTTC. This gives the protein CASNNLGAKNIQYF.

This clonotype has just a few counts. The chain uses TRBV28 and TRBJ2-7, with D maybe TRBD1 (6 bases). The V gene lost 3 bases and the J gene lost 5 bases, with 14 bases spanning the gap. Germline CDR1 reads MDHEN; CDR2 reads SYDVKM. The CDR3 extends over 14 amino acids. DNA of the CDR3: TGTGCCAGCAGTTTCAACGACAGGTTCAACGAGCAGTACTTC. Amino acids: CASSFNDRFNEQYF.

This chain links TRBV28 with TRBJ2-1; a weak D match, TRBD1 (6 bases). Trimming shortened V by 6 bases and J by 0 bases, and 12 bases separated the two germline ends. The CDR3 runs to 15 residues. The germline gives CDR1 MDHEN, CDR2 SYDVKM. For the CDR3, the DNA is TGTGCCAGCAGCCGGGACACGAGCTCCTACAATGAGCAGTTCTTC. The encoded protein is CASSRDTSSYNEQFF. The full variable domain, with the rest looked up from reference TRBV28 and TRBJ2-1, is DVKVTQSSRYLVKRTGEKVFLECVQDMDHENMFWYRQDPGLGLRLIYFSYDVKMKEKGDIPEGYSVSREKKERFSLILESASTNQTSMYLCASSRDTSSYNEQFFGPGTRLTVL.

This clonotype was seen more than once but under ten times. The rearrangement joins TRBV6-5 to TRBJ2-3; D gene uncertain. This CDR3 is built from 15 residues. Germline loops: CDR1 MNHEY, CDR2 SVGAGI. V gave up 0 bases and J gave up 3 bases, with 10 bases separating them. The CDR3 protein is CASSYSVWRTDTQYF. DNA of the CDR3: TGTGCCAGCAGTTACTCGGTTTGGCGTACAGATACGCAGTATTTT.

The gene calls are TRBV18 and TRBJ2-5; 7 positions match TRBD1. The V segment lost 6 bases and the J segment 4 bases; nucleotides outside the gene matches: 14. The CDR3 contains 16 residues. From germline, CDR1 is KGHSH and CDR2 LQKENI. CDR3 loop: CASSLNPGQQGETQYF. The CDR3 coding sequence is TGTGCCAGCTCTCTCAACCCGGGACAGCAAGGAGAGACCCAGTACTTC.

V usage is TRBV18 and J usage is TRBJ2-1; D not resolved. Trimming stripped 0 bases from V and 9 bases from J, with 12 bases between. The CDR3 runs 14 residues. Looked up from germline, CDR1 is KGHSH and CDR2 is LQKENI. The CDR3 region has the DNA TGTGCCAGCTCACCACCGGTCGGGCTCGGTGAGCAGTTCTTC. It is translated as CASSPPVGLGEQFF. Full variable domain (rest looked up from reference TRBV18 and TRBJ2-1): NAGVMQNPRHLVRRRGQEARLRCSPMKGHSHVYWYRQLPEEGLKFMVYLQKENIIDESGMPKERFSAEFPKEGPSILRIQQVVRGDSAAYFCASSPPVGLGEQFFGPGTRLTVL.

This clonotype came up a few times. The chain carries TRBV6-1 and TRBJ2-6; D not resolved. The CDR3 covers 14 residues. Looked up from germline, CDR1 is MNHNS and CDR2 is SASEGT. V was shortened by 6 bases and J by 2 bases, with 8 bases between the two germline ends. The CDR3 bases are TGTGCCAGCAGCCGTACTCCTGGGGCCAACGTCCTGACTTTC. Its translation: CASSRTPGANVLTF.

The V call is TRBV5-1, the J call TRBJ1-1; no clear D. There are 15 residues in the CDR3. Germline V gene data show CDR1 as SGHRS and CDR2 as YFSETQ. The V end was cut by 4 bases, the J end by 6 bases, with 19 bases between. CDR3 sequence reads: CASSPDGLSVSEAFF. The CDR3 coding sequence is TGCGCCAGCAGCCCGGACGGACTATCGGTTTCTGAAGCTTTCTTT. The full variable domain, its missing parts supplied by reference TRBV5-1 and TRBJ1-1, is KAGVTQTPRYLIKTRGQQVTLSCSPISGHRSVSWYQQTPGQGLQFLFEYFSETQRNKGNFPGRFSGRQFSNSRSEMNVSTLELGDSALYLCASSPDGLSVSEAFFGQGTRLTVV.

This chain uses TRBV25-1 with TRBJ2-5, with 7 bases identical to TRBD1. Per germline, CDR1 MGHDK and CDR2 SYGVNS. The CDR3 sequence is 15 residues long. Trimming at V came to 3 bases and at J to 5 bases, leaving 9 bases not matched to a gene. CDR3 in amino acids: CASSEYQGQRETQYF. CDR3 nucleotide sequence: TGTGCCAGCAGTGAGTACCAGGGACAGCGCGAGACCCAGTACTTC.

In its sample, this clonotype was seen many times. The chain is built from TRBV29-1 and TRBJ1-2, with D uncertain. Trimming took 5 bases from V and 4 from J, leaving 17 bases between them. The CDR3 spans 14 residues. Germline loops: CDR1 SQVTM, CDR2 ANQGSEA. DNA of the CDR3: TGCAGCGTTACGCCAACGGCCTCCCGCTATGGCTACACCTTC. Its translation: CSVTPTASRYGYTF.

This clonotype has more than one count but fewer than ten. V and J are TRBV12-3 or TRBV12-4 and TRBJ2-3; unclear D gene. The CDR3 is made up of 15 amino acids. V lost 3 bases, J lost 0 bases, and 10 bases lay in between. The CDR3 DNA reads as TGTGCCAGCAGTTTGGGGTCCCAAAGCACAGATACGCAGTATTTT. Protein product: CASSLGSQSTDTQYF.

This clonotype was seen ten or more times. The chain employs TRBV15 and TRBJ2-1; 9 nucleotides line up with TRBD2. This CDR3 has 16 residues. From germline, CDR1 is LNHNV and CDR2 YYDKDF (reference sequence). V was clipped by 1 base and J by 7 bases; unmatched bases: 8. CDR3 region: CATSRGWREGLNEQFF. The CDR3 nucleotides are TGTGCCACCAGCAGAGGATGGCGGGAGGGCCTTAATGAGCAGTTCTTC.

This clonotype appeared a few times. V is TRBV29-1 and J is TRBJ1-4; D gene unclear. Germline CDR1 reads SQVTM; CDR2 reads ANQGSEA. V was clipped by 3 bases and J by 8 bases, with 16 bases between them. The CDR3 is 14 residues long. The CDR3: CSVEETANEEKLFF. In DNA form, the CDR3 reads TGCAGCGTTGAGGAGACGGCTAACGAAGAAAAACTGTTTTTT. Full variable domain (missing parts from reference TRBV29-1 and TRBJ1-4): SAVISQKPSRDICQRGTSLTIQCQVDSQVTMMFWYRQQPGQSLTLIATANQGSEATYESGFVIDKFPISRPNLTFSTLTVSNMSPEDSSIYLCSVEETANEEKLFFGSGTQLSVL.

The sample holds many counts of this clonotype. The rearrangement uses TRBV7-2 and TRBJ2-3; D possibly corresponds to TRBD2 (6 bases). The V gene's germline CDR1 is SGHTA and CDR2 FQGNSA. The CDR3 runs to 15 residues. Trimming stripped 5 bases from V and 7 bases from J, with 19 bases between. CDR3 amino acids: CASSDSGPGRNTQYF. The CDR3 nucleotides read TGTGCCAGCAGCGATAGCGGCCCCGGTAGAAATACGCAGTATTTT.